Sequencing of this T cell receptor beta chain was carried out in a study of cytotoxic CD8 clonotypes in ibrutinib-treated CLL. Overall study: By median roughly 74 months, approximately 12 had progressed and approximately 15 stayed remitted; responses had been 2 complete and some 25 partial. Findings and caveats of the study: Public clonotypes occurred uncommonly; on treatment, they contracted or remained stable.

This CDR3 comprises 13 residues. V lost 0 bases and J lost 8, with 10 bases in between. Per the germline V gene, CDR1 is LNHNV and CDR2 is YYDKDF (reference sequence). Depths of 1 in 200,000 to 1 in 1 million T cells were the sequencing target. Method: immunoSEQ multiplex PCR; TCRdb's copy keeps in-frame clones and lacks some. This table has about 250,000 clones, 70% appearing once. As regards this clone: The antigen is undetermined.

The source of this sequence is a human donor with chronic lymphocytic leukemia. The specimen comprised PBMCs, sampled after 24 months of ibrutinib treatment. V and J are TRBV15 and TRBJ1-2; a weak D match, TRBD1 (6 bases). The DNA of the CDR3 is TGTGCCACCAGCAGAGAGGACAGAGGCGGCTACACCTTC. This encodes CATSREDRGGYTF.